Below are 27 T cell receptor beta chains sequenced from a single sample in a study of blood T cell repertoires in COVID-19. The data were produced by immunoSEQ multiplex PCR, yet TCRdb's version contains in-frame clones alone and is incomplete. The repertoire holds a few hundred thousand clones, roughly nine tenths seen once, with about 3.6% in the top ten. The source material was peripheral blood. All receptors come from a man between 18 and 29 years old with active or convalescent COVID-19.

This chain joins TRBV30 and TRBJ2-5; D gene uncertain. The germline CDR1 and CDR2 sequences are GTSNPN and SVGIG (reference sequence). With 0 bases removed from V and 5 bases from J, the gap between germline ends came to 10 bases. This CDR3 has 13 amino acids. The chain's CDR3 is CAWSVVNGETQYF. As DNA, the CDR3 is TGTGCCTGGAGTGTCGTCAACGGTGAGACCCAGTACTTC.

J is TRBJ2-5 and V is TRBV5-1; 8 bases align to TRBD1. After removal of 4 bases from V and 5 bases from J, the junction contained 4 bases not matched to a gene. Germline CDR1 is SGHRS and CDR2 is YFSETQ. The CDR3 runs to 13 residues. CDR3 DNA sequence: TGCGCCAGCAGCGGCGACAGGGGTGAGACCCAGTACTTC. It encodes CASSGDRGETQYF.

The gene calls are TRBV9 and TRBJ2-7; perhaps TRBD2 as D (6 bases). Germline V gives CDR1 SGDLS, CDR2 YYNGEE. The CDR3 contains 15 residues. Trimming removed 0 bases from V and 3 bases from J, with 13 bases in between. This CDR3 is CASSVGDSGLYEQYF. In DNA form, the CDR3 reads TGTGCCAGCAGCGTAGGGGATAGCGGACTCTACGAGCAGTACTTC.

V usage is TRBV6-1 and J usage is TRBJ1-3; possible D gene TRBD1, 6 bases. The V gene lost 4 bases and the J gene lost 0 bases, with 13 bases spanning the gap. This CDR3 is built from 16 residues. In germline, CDR1 is MNHNS, CDR2 SASEGT. The CDR3 loop reads CASSGPGQPSGNTIYF. Written as DNA, the CDR3 is TGTGCCAGCAGTGGTCCGGGACAACCCTCTGGAAACACCATATATTTT.

The chain recombines TRBV2 with TRBJ1-4, with D unclear. From germline, CDR1 is SNHLY and CDR2 FYNNEI. The CDR3 runs to 14 residues. V lost 4 bases and J lost 0, with 6 bases in between. CDR3 in DNA: TGTGCCAGCAGTGCAGTTTCAACTAATGAAAAACTGTTTTTT. Amino acids: CASSAVSTNEKLFF.

The gene calls are TRBV18 and TRBJ1-5; D remains ambiguous. Germline CDR1 is KGHSH and CDR2 is LQKENI. CDR3 length: 13 amino acids. V dropped 3 bases and J dropped 5 bases, with 8 bases sitting between them. CDR3 DNA sequence: TGTGCCAGCTCACCTCGCGGAGATCAGCCCCAGCATTTT. This translates into CASSPRGDQPQHF.

The V call is TRBV5-4, the J call TRBJ1-1; no reliable D call. CDR3 length: 11 amino acids. The V and J ends lost 7 bases and 0 bases respectively, with 4 bases between them. Germline V gene sequence: CDR1 SGHNT, CDR2 YYREEE (reference sequence). The CDR3 is CASRLNTEAFF. DNA of the CDR3: TGTGCCAGCCGGTTGAACACTGAAGCTTTCTTT.

The chain has TRBV29-1 and TRBJ2-7; 8 bases line up with TRBD1. The CDR3 consists of 13 residues. Germline CDR1 reads SQVTM; CDR2 reads ANQGSEA. Losses at the gene ends were 7 bases for V and 3 bases for J; bases not matched to a gene: 8. Here the CDR3 DNA reads TGCAGCGCAGGACAGGGAGGTTTCTACGAGCAGTACTTC. Its protein product is CSAGQGGFYEQYF.

The genes are TRBV30 and TRBJ1-2, with 7 bases fitting TRBD1. The V and J ends lost 1 base and 1 base, in that order; junction bases with no gene match: 6. Germline CDR1 is GTSNPN and CDR2 is SVGIG (reference sequence). The CDR3 runs to 15 residues. The CDR3 sequence: CAWSEETGRNYGYTF. The CDR3 DNA sequence: TGTGCCTGGAGTGAGGAGACAGGGCGTAACTATGGCTACACCTTC.

The chain recombines TRBV30 with TRBJ1-1, with D maybe TRBD1 (5 bases). The germline V and J ends were trimmed by 0 bases and 6 bases, with 14 bases remaining between them. Germline CDR1 and CDR2: GTSNPN and SVGIG (reference sequence). This CDR3 region has 14 residues. CDR3 protein: CAWSVKGAGPEAFF. DNA for the CDR3: TGTGCCTGGAGTGTAAAAGGGGCAGGGCCTGAAGCTTTCTTT. The whole variable domain, remainder taken from reference TRBV30 and TRBJ1-1, is SQTIHQWPATLVQPVGSPLSLECTVEGTSNPNLYWYRQAAGRGLQLLFYSVGIGQISSEVPQNLSASRPQDRQFILSSKKLLLSDSGFYLCAWSVKGAGPEAFFGQGTRLTVV.

This sequence joins TRBV9 and TRBJ2-7; 9 bases fit TRBD2. V gave up 0 bases and J gave up 5 bases; unmatched junction bases: 9. The CDR3 length is 16 residues. Germline loops: CDR1 SGDLS, CDR2 YYNGEE. The CDR3 loop reads CASSVGSWTSEDEQYF. CDR3 nucleotides: TGTGCCAGCAGCGTAGGTTCCTGGACTAGCGAGGACGAGCAGTACTTC.

CDR3: CARSPTNGLAGYTGELFF. The CDR3 region has the DNA TGTGCCAGAAGCCCCACCAATGGACTAGCGGGATACACCGGGGAGCTGTTTTTT. The genes are TRBV5-3 and TRBJ2-2, with 12 bases that match TRBD2. TRBV5-3 is noted as an ORF with a role that remains uncertain. The trim removed 4 bases at V and 3 bases at J, leaving 10 bases unmatched. The CDR3 covers 18 residues.

J is TRBJ1-4 and V is TRBV7-9; D is unresolved. V was cut by 3 bases and J by 7 bases, with 3 bases left in between. The CDR3 loop spans 11 amino acids. Germline loops: CDR1 SEHNR, CDR2 FQNEAQ (reference sequence). The CDR3 sequence: CASSFSEKLFF. The CDR3 DNA follows: TGTGCCAGCAGCTTCAGTGAAAAACTGTTTTTT. Variable domain in full (rest from reference TRBV7-9 and TRBJ1-4): DTGVSQNPRHKITKRGQNVTFRCDPISEHNRLYWYRQTLGQGPEFLTYFQNEAQLEKSRLLSDRFSAERPKGSFSTLEIQRTEQGDSAMYLCASSFSEKLFFGSGTQLSVL.

The rearrangement joins TRBV24-1 to TRBJ2-5, with D hard to call. The germline V and J ends were trimmed by 0 bases and 3 bases, with 4 bases remaining between them. Per the germline V gene, CDR1 is KGHDR and CDR2 is SFDVKD. CDR3 length equals 13 residues. CDR3 residues: CATSDLPEETQYF. The CDR3 DNA is TGTGCCACCAGTGATTTGCCCGAAGAGACCCAGTACTTC.

The V gene is TRBV6-6, the J gene TRBJ2-7; 11 bases line up with TRBD1. J was trimmed by 9 bases and V by 5 bases; bases with no gene match: 6. Germline V gene lookup returns CDR1 MNHNY and CDR2 SVGAGI (reference sequence). The CDR3 extends over 13 amino acids. The CDR3 DNA sequence: TGTGCCAGCAGTGGACAGGGGGCGAAGGGGCAGTACTTC. It yields the protein CASSGQGAKGQYF.

The chain employs TRBV7-9 and TRBJ1-4; 8 nucleotides line up with TRBD1. The CDR3 is 14 residues long. Unmatched junction bases numbered 4, after V lost 3 bases and J lost 7 bases. Germline-derived CDR1 and CDR2 are SEHNR and FQNEAQ (reference sequence). The CDR3 here is CASSFGQGAEKLFF. The CDR3 DNA follows: TGTGCCAGCAGCTTCGGACAGGGTGCTGAAAAACTGTTTTTT.

About this clone: The same CDR3 is also encoded by other DNA sequences in this sample. The chain uses TRBV30 and TRBJ2-7; D not certain. The CDR3 contains 11 residues. Trimming shortened V by 1 base and J by 4 bases, and 5 bases separated the two germline ends. Germline values: CDR1 GTSNPN, CDR2 SVGIG (reference sequence). The CDR3: CAWSGSYEQYF. As DNA, the CDR3 is TGTGCCTGGAGTGGGAGTTACGAGCAGTACTTC.

The chain joins TRBV29-1 to TRBJ1-4; no firm D call. Germline CDR1 and CDR2: SQVTM and ANQGSEA. Between the trimmed V and J ends, which lost 6 bases and 3 bases, there was a span of 17 bases. The CDR3 sequence is 15 residues long. The CDR3 sequence is CSVARPQGANEKLFF. The CDR3 DNA reads TGCAGCGTCGCCAGACCTCAAGGAGCTAATGAAAAACTGTTTTTT.

This clone was detected once. The chain has TRBV15 and TRBJ2-3; D is possibly TRBD1 (5 bases). The V end was cut by 5 bases, the J end by 6 bases, with 18 bases between. The CDR3 covers 15 residues. CDR1 and CDR2 (germline): LNHNV, YYDKDF (reference sequence). CDR3 sequence: CATSAWGGQGDTQYF. The DNA of the CDR3 is TGTGCCACCAGCGCTTGGGGCGGCCAAGGGGATACGCAGTATTTT.

The chain has TRBV9 and TRBJ2-7, with 7 bases lining up with TRBD2. This CDR3 has 16 amino acids. V lost 0 bases, J lost 4 bases, and 10 bases stayed unmatched. Germline V gene sequence: CDR1 SGDLS, CDR2 YYNGEE. CDR3 nucleotide sequence: TGTGCCAGCAGCGTAGCGGGGGGACTCGGTGCATACGAGCAGTACTTC. Its translation: CASSVAGGLGAYEQYF.

For the CDR3, the DNA is TGTGCCAGCAGCGTAGACCCTACCCCCCTCAATGAGCAGTTCTTC. Amino acids: CASSVDPTPLNEQFF. This chain uses TRBV9 with TRBJ2-1, with no clear D. In germline, CDR1 is SGDLS, CDR2 YYNGEE. The CDR3 loop spans 15 amino acids. V gave up 0 bases and J gave up 6 bases, with 13 bases separating them.

The chain is built from TRBV30 and TRBJ2-1; TRBD1 might be the D (5 bases). V was cut by 4 bases and J by 10 bases, with 14 bases left in between. Looked up from germline, CDR1 is GTSNPN and CDR2 is SVGIG (reference sequence). The CDR3 sequence is 12 residues long. The CDR3 nucleotides read TGTGCCTGGAATGAGATGGCAGGGGAGCAGTTCTTC. Residues: CAWNEMAGEQFF.

The chain recombines TRBV29-1 with TRBJ1-1; D remains ambiguous. The germline CDR1 and CDR2 sequences are SQVTM and ANQGSEA. Trimming took 4 bases from V and 4 from J, leaving 7 bases between them. The length of the CDR3 is 11 residues. CDR3 region: CSVGEGTEAFF. For the CDR3, the DNA is TGCAGCGTTGGGGAGGGCACTGAAGCTTTCTTT.

This clone occurred a few times. The chain joins TRBV7-9 to TRBJ1-4; 9 positions agree with TRBD1. This CDR3 has 14 amino acids. With V trimmed by 1 base and J by 12 bases, 6 bases remained unmatched. CDR1 SEHNR and CDR2 FQNEAQ come from the germline V gene (reference sequence). The CDR3 DNA is TGTGCCAGCAGCTTAGTACAGGGGGCGTCACAACTGTTTTTT. It encodes CASSLVQGASQLFF.

This clone showed up just a few times. The gene calls are TRBV5-5 and TRBJ2-3, with 7 bases identical to TRBD1. V lost 3 bases, J lost 2 bases, and 12 bases stayed unmatched. Looked up from germline, CDR1 is SGHKS and CDR2 is YYEKEE (reference sequence). The CDR3 contains 17 residues. CDR3 protein: CASSSSYRGVFTDTQYF. The CDR3, as DNA: TGTGCCAGCAGCTCCAGCTACAGGGGAGTTTTCACAGATACGCAGTATTTT.

The J gene is TRBJ1-1, the V gene TRBV5-6; the D is unclear. The CDR3 has 13 amino acids. V lost 0 bases and J 4 bases, leaving 7 bases between the germline ends. Germline V gives CDR1 SGHDT, CDR2 YYEEEE. The CDR3 is CASSLAGSTEAFF. The CDR3 DNA is TGTGCCAGCAGCTTGGCGGGGAGCACTGAAGCTTTCTTT.

This clone has a single count. The rearrangement joins TRBV11-2 to TRBJ1-1; D might be TRBD1 (5 bases). V gave up 0 bases and J gave up 5 bases, with 7 bases separating them. In germline, CDR1 is SGHAT, CDR2 FQNNGV. CDR3 length equals 13 residues. This CDR3 reads CASSLEGGTEAFF. DNA for the CDR3: TGTGCCAGCAGCTTAGAGGGGGGAACTGAAGCTTTCTTT.